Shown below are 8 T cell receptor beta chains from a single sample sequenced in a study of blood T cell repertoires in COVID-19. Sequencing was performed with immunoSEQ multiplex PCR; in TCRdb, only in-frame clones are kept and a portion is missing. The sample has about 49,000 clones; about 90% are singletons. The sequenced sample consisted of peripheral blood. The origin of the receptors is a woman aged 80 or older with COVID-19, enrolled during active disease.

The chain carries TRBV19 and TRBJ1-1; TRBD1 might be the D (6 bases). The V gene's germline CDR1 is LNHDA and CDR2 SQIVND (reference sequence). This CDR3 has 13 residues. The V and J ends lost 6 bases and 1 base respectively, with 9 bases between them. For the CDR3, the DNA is TGTGCCAGTAGCCGGACAGAGAACACTGAAGCTTTCTTT. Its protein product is CASSRTENTEAFF.

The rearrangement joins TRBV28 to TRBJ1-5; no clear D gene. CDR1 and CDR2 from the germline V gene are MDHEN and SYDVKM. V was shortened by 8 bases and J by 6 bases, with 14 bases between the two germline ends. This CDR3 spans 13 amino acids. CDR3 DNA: TGTGCCAGCGGGAGACGGGCCGCTCAGCCCCAGCATTTT. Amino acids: CASGRRAAQPQHF.

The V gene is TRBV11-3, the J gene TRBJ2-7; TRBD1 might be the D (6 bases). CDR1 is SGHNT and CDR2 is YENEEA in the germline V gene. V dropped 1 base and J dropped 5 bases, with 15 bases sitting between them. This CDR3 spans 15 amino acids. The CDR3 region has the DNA TGTGCCAGCAGCTTAGGTGACAGGTCCTCGGACGAGCAGTACTTC. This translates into CASSLGDRSSDEQYF.

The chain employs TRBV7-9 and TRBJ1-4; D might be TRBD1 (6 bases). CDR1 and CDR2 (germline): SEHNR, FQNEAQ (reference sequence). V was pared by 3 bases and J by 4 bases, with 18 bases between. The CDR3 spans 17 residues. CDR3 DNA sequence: TGTGCCAGCAGCTTTGGATCCCGCAGGGGCCTTAATGAAAAACTGTTTTTT. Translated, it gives CASSFGSRRGLNEKLFF.

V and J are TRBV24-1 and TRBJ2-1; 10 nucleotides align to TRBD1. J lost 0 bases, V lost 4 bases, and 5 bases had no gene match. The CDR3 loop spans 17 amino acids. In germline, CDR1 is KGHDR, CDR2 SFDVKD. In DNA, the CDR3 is TGTGCCACCAGTGAAGGCGGACAGGGGGGCTCCTACAATGAGCAGTTCTTC. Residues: CATSEGGQGGSYNEQFF.

CDR3 amino acids: CASSPWTGRDEQFF. The DNA of the CDR3 is TGCGCCAGCAGCCCATGGACAGGGAGGGATGAGCAGTTCTTC. The J gene is TRBJ2-1, the V gene TRBV5-1, with D perhaps TRBD1 (8 bases). There are 14 residues in the CDR3. Germline values: CDR1 SGHRS, CDR2 YFSETQ. V was cut by 4 bases and J by 8 bases, with 16 bases left in between.

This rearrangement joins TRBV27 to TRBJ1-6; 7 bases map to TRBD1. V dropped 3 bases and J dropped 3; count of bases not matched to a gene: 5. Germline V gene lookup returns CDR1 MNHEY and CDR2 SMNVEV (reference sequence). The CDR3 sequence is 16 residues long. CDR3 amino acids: CASSFRDSRYNSPLHF. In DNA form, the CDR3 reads TGTGCCAGCAGTTTCCGGGACAGTCGCTATAATTCACCCCTCCACTTT.

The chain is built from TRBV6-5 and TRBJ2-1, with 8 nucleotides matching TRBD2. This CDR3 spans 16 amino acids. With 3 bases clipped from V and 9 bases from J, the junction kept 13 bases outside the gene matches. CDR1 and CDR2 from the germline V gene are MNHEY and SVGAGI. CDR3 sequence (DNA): TGTGCCAGCAGTTATACTTATGGGACTAGAAACGCTGAGCAGTTCTTC. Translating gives CASSYTYGTRNAEQFF.